This TCR beta chain was captured in a study of T cells in Graves' hyperthyroidism and ophthalmopathy. Amplified TCR beta CDR3 regions came from RNA transcripts. A first-round RT-PCR of the TCR CDR3 used the HTBI primer set. TCRdb independently ran MiXCR on the multiplex PCR reads; one entry per CDR3 protein. The sample lists approximately 700,000 distinct CDR3 sequences; about 15% were seen once. The length of the CDR3 is 18 residues. CDR1 and CDR2 (germline): MNHEY, SMNVEV (reference sequence). The V and J ends lost 8 bases and 4 bases respectively, with 24 bases between them. This clonotype occurred a few times. Exclusion of a patient resulted from uncontrolled infection, other autoimmune disease, pregnancy or lactation. Source material for PBMCs was about 11 ml fresh peripheral blood.

This TCR derives from a man aged 18 to 35 with Graves' hyperthyroidism. Sequenced: blood. The J gene is TRBJ2-6, the V gene TRBV27, with a possible D match to TRBD1 (6 bases). The DNA of the CDR3 is TGTGCCAGCGCTAAGCAGAGGACAGCTGCACCGGGGGCCAACGTCCTGACTTTC. As protein: CASAKQRTAAPGANVLTF.